This record concerns one T cell receptor (beta chain) sequence. The antigen is unknown. The sample comes from a study of CD8+ T cells in alopecia areata. Overall study context: Those patients who were treated received oral tofacitinib, which was given at 5 to 10 mg twice daily for moderate-to-severe alopecia areata.

Following RNA extraction, reverse transcription yielded cDNA that acted as the sequencing template. Measured with immunoSEQ multiplex PCR; TCRdb has only the in-frame clones, and not every one. The sample holds about 97,000 clones, more than 35% seen once. Study-wide points: Possibly because of HLA-related factors, TCR sharing was less clear across patients than in mice. Lesional scalp, notably in alopecia totalis/universalis, had clonality above that of normal scalp.

This CDR3 is built from 17 residues. V was cut by 1 base and J by 0 bases, with 13 bases left in between. Per the germline V gene, CDR1 is MGHRA and CDR2 is YSYEKL. This TCR derives from a human donor with alopecia areata. Sequences were obtained from CD4+ T cells sorted from blood. The chain recombines TRBV4-1 with TRBJ2-1, with D perhaps matching TRBD2 (5 bases). The CDR3, as DNA: TGCGCCAGCAGCCAAGTCTCCGGGATAAGCTCCTACAATGAGCAGTTCTTC. Translating it yields CASSQVSGISSYNEQFF.